This record concerns one T cell receptor (beta chain) sequence. These data are taken from a study of cytomegalovirus exposure and HLA in healthy donors. The germline gives CDR1 MNHEY, CDR2 SMNVEV (reference sequence). This CDR3 has 14 residues. V lost 2 bases and J lost 5; bases outside the gene matches: 3. Libraries were prepared by immunoSEQ multiplex PCR; TCRdb keeps only in-frame clonotypes and omits some of them. This sample has about 330,000 clones, with about nine tenths found just once. The rearrangement joins TRBV27 to TRBJ2-1, with TRBD1 identical over 7 bases. The sequenced sample consisted of PBMCs. The receptor was derived from a woman aged 25 to 39 in good health and CMV-seropositive. The CDR3 protein is CASSLGGQNNEQFF. The DNA of the CDR3 is TGTGCCAGCAGTTTAGGGGGACAGAACAATGAGCAGTTCTTC.